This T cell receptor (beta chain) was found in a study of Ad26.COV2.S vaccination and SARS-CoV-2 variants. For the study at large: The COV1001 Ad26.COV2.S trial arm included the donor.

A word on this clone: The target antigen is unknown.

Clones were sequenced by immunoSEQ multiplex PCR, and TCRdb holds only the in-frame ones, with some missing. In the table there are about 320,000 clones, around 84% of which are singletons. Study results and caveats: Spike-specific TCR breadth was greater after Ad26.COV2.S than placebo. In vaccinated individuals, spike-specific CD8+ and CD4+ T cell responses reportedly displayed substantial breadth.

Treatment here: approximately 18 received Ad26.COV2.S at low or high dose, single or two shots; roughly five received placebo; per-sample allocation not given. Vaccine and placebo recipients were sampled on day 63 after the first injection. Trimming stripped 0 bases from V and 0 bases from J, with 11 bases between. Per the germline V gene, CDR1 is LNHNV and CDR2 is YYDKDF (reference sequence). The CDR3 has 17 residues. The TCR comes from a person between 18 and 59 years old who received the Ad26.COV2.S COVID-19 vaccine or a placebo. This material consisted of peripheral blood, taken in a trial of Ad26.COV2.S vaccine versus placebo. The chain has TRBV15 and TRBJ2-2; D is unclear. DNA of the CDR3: TGTGCCACCAGCAGAGATGGGGTAAAATCGAACACCGGGGAGCTGTTTTTT. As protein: CATSRDGVKSNTGELFF.